A single sample is the source of the 22 T cell receptor beta chains below, sequenced in a study of cytomegalovirus exposure and HLA in healthy donors. This PCR relied on a set of 60 Vbeta primers and 13 Jbeta primers. Using immunoSEQ multiplex PCR, the repertoire was profiled, and TCRdb retains in-frame clones only, with some absent. This sample has roughly 100,000 clones; less than 80% occur once, and the top ten carry 1% to 1.5%. Source material: PBMCs. The receptor set was obtained from a man aged 25-40 years in good health and CMV-seronegative.

This clone showed up just a few times. The chain's CDR3 is CASGQGAVYTDTQYF. CDR3 nucleotides: TGTGCCAGCGGACAGGGGGCCGTATACACAGATACGCAGTATTTT. The chain employs TRBV27 and TRBJ2-3, with 11 nucleotides matching TRBD1. The CDR3 has 15 amino acids. Germline V gives CDR1 MNHEY, CDR2 SMNVEV (reference sequence). J lost 2 bases, V lost 8 bases, and 6 bases had no gene match.

V and J are TRBV2 and TRBJ2-2; 8 bases are a match to TRBD2. The CDR3 totals 15 residues. The V gene's germline CDR1 is SNHLY and CDR2 FYNNEI. Losses at the gene ends were 4 bases for V and 7 bases for J; bases not matched to a gene: 8. The CDR3 nucleotides are TGTGCCAGCAGTGTAGCGGGGCCTAGTGACGGGGAGCTGTTTTTT. Translating gives CASSVAGPSDGELFF.

V gene TRBV28 combines with J gene TRBJ1-5; D not certain. Germline lookup yields CDR1 MDHEN and CDR2 SYDVKM. This CDR3 contains 11 residues. The germline V and J ends were trimmed by 5 bases and 6 bases, with 5 bases remaining between them. CDR3 DNA sequence: TGTGCCAGCAGTACCGGTCAGCCCCAGCATTTT. It specifies CASSTGQPQHF.

The J gene is TRBJ1-5, the V gene TRBV19; a possible D gene is TRBD1 (6 bases). V shed 4 bases and J shed 0 bases, with 13 bases lying between them. CDR1 and CDR2 from the germline V gene are LNHDA and SQIVND (reference sequence). There are 16 residues in the CDR3. CDR3 loop: CASSTSGTLSNQPQHF. The CDR3 coding sequence is TGTGCCAGTAGTACCTCCGGGACACTTAGCAATCAGCCCCAGCATTTT. Full variable domain (rest looked up from reference TRBV19 and TRBJ1-5): DGGITQSPKYLFRKEGQNVTLSCEQNLNHDAMYWYRQDPGQGLRLIYYSQIVNDFQKGDIAEGYSVSREKKESFPLTVTSAQKNPTAFYLCASSTSGTLSNQPQHFGDGTRLSIL.

The chain joins TRBV20-1 to TRBJ1-1; D gene uncertain. From germline, CDR1 is DFQATT and CDR2 SNEGSKA (reference sequence). The CDR3 loop spans 11 amino acids. V lost 6 bases to trimming and J lost 5 bases, with 10 bases between them. The CDR3 DNA sequence: TGCAGTGCGTGGAGGAGGACTGAAGCTTTCTTT. It translates to CSAWRRTEAFF.

This chain connects TRBV2 to TRBJ1-2; maybe TRBD1 (5 bases). The V gene's germline CDR1 is SNHLY and CDR2 FYNNEI. The V end lost 7 bases, the J end lost 5 bases, and 17 bases lay between the germline ends. The CDR3 has 14 residues. Here the CDR3 reads CASTRRDLSYGYTF. The CDR3 nucleotides are TGTGCCAGCACCCGGCGGGACCTATCTTATGGCTACACCTTC.

J is TRBJ1-3 and V is TRBV5-5, with 7 bases that match TRBD1. The V gene end was trimmed by 1 base and the J gene end by 4 bases; junction bases not matched to a gene: 2. The germline CDR1 and CDR2 sequences are SGHKS and YYEKEE (reference sequence). The CDR3 runs to 14 residues. The CDR3 here is CASSLTGAGNTIYF. In nucleotides, the CDR3 is TGTGCCAGCAGCTTGACAGGGGCAGGAAACACCATATATTTT.

The V call is TRBV10-3, the J call TRBJ2-7, with TRBD2 matching 11 bases. The length of the CDR3 is 16 residues. From germline, CDR1 is ENHRY and CDR2 SYGVKD. Germline trimming cut 7 bases from V and 0 bases from J; bases unmatched to any gene: 8. In DNA, the CDR3 is TGTGCCATCAACCGGGCTAGCGGGGGGAGCTCCTACGAGCAGTACTTC. Translated: CAINRASGGSSYEQYF.

The chain joins TRBV28 to TRBJ2-5; D is perhaps TRBD2 (6 bases). With 4 bases removed from V and 0 bases from J, the gap between germline ends came to 9 bases. Germline V CDR1 and CDR2: MDHEN, SYDVKM. The CDR3 totals 14 residues. CDR3 sequence: CASSSERDQETQYF. The CDR3 DNA sequence: TGTGCCAGCAGTTCAGAGCGGGACCAAGAGACCCAGTACTTC.

In DNA form, the CDR3 reads TGTGCCAGCAGCTTACGACGACTAGCGGGGGCCGCCTACAATGAGCAGTTCTTC. This sequence encodes CASSLRRLAGAAYNEQFF. V and J are TRBV11-3 and TRBJ2-1, with 12 bases aligning to TRBD2. Germline values: CDR1 SGHNT, CDR2 YENEEA. V dropped 2 bases and J dropped 2; count of bases not matched to a gene: 7. This CDR3 comprises 18 residues.

This chain uses TRBV6-5 with TRBJ2-1, with D tentatively TRBD1 (5 bases). The V end lost 2 bases, the J end lost 5 bases, and 13 bases lay between the germline ends. Germline CDR1 MNHEY, CDR2 SVGAGI. There are 15 residues in the CDR3. CDR3 sequence reads: CASSYDRKPHNEQFF. The CDR3 nucleotides read TGTGCCAGCAGTTACGACAGAAAGCCCCACAATGAGCAGTTCTTC.

V usage is TRBV20-1 and J usage is TRBJ2-5, with D hard to call. The V gene lost 6 bases and the J gene lost 2 bases, with 7 bases spanning the gap. The CDR3 is 11 residues long. Germline V gene sequence: CDR1 DFQATT, CDR2 SNEGSKA (reference sequence). The CDR3 nucleotides read TGCAGTGCCAGACCGCAAGAGACCCAGTACTTC. As protein: CSARPQETQYF.

The chain has TRBV6-1 and TRBJ2-7, with 7 bases identical to TRBD2. Germline lookup yields CDR1 MNHNS and CDR2 SASEGT. V lost 4 bases, J lost 5 bases, and 8 bases stayed unmatched. The CDR3 covers 14 residues. The CDR3, as DNA: TGTGCCAGCAGTGCCGGGACTATTCACCACGAGCAGTACTTC. Protein sequence: CASSAGTIHHEQYF.

The CDR3 sequence is CASSPQGQNTEAFF. DNA of the CDR3: TGTGCCAGCAGTCCCCAGGGACAGAACACTGAAGCTTTCTTT. The chain links TRBV27 to TRBJ1-1; D may be TRBD1 (6 bases). Trimming stripped 5 bases from V and 1 base from J, with 11 bases between. Per germline, CDR1 MNHEY and CDR2 SMNVEV (reference sequence). There are 14 residues in the CDR3.

The chain recombines TRBV7-2 with TRBJ2-5, with D perhaps TRBD2 (5 bases). CDR3 length: 13 residues. Per germline, CDR1 SGHTA and CDR2 FQGNSA. Trimming stripped 2 bases from V and 3 bases from J, with 7 bases between. The CDR3 protein is CASSLTREETQYF. CDR3 bases: TGTGCCAGCAGCTTAACTAGGGAAGAGACCCAGTACTTC. The whole variable domain, filled in from reference TRBV7-2 and TRBJ2-5, reads GAGVSQSPSNKVTEKGKDVELRCDPISGHTALYWYRQSLGQGLEFLIYFQGNSAPDKSGLPSDRFSAERTGGSVSTLTIQRTQQEDSAVYLCASSLTREETQYFGPGTRLLVL.

Of note for this clone: The junction departs from the called germline gene at one end, perhaps through a read error. This chain links TRBV7-7 with TRBJ2-1; D possibly corresponds to TRBD2 (6 bases). Germline V gene data show CDR1 as SSHAT and CDR2 as FNYEAQ (reference sequence). CDR3 length: 13 residues. DNA for the CDR3: TGTGCTAGCAGCTTACTGGGCGGGGTTGAGCAGTTCTTC. Amino acid sequence: CASSLLGGVEQFF.

This sequence joins TRBV27 and TRBJ1-3; 8 nucleotides agree with TRBD1. The CDR3 runs to 18 residues. The germline CDR1 and CDR2 sequences are MNHEY and SMNVEV (reference sequence). With V trimmed by 4 bases and J by 3 bases, 14 bases remained unmatched. In nucleotides, the CDR3 is TGTGCCAGCAGTTCAATAGTCCCCAGACAGGGGAATGGAAACACCATATATTTT. This gives the protein CASSSIVPRQGNGNTIYF.

This chain joins TRBV29-1 and TRBJ2-5, with 9 bases lining up with TRBD2. Trimming took 5 bases from V and 5 from J; bases not matched to a gene: 9. The CDR3 totals 14 residues. The germline V gene encodes CDR1 SQVTM and CDR2 ANQGSEA. CDR3 nucleotide sequence: TGCAGCGTTTTGCCTAGCGGGACTCAGGAGACCCAGTACTTC. As protein: CSVLPSGTQETQYF. Combining the CDR3 with reference TRBV29-1 and TRBJ2-5 gives the whole variable domain SAVISQKPSRDICQRGTSLTIQCQVDSQVTMMFWYRQQPGQSLTLIATANQGSEATYESGFVIDKFPISRPNLTFSTLTVSNMSPEDSSIYLCSVLPSGTQETQYFGPGTRLLVL.

This sequence joins TRBV5-6 and TRBJ2-7; possibly TRBD2 for D (5 bases). V dropped 2 bases and J dropped 0 bases, with 9 bases sitting between them. The germline CDR1 and CDR2 sequences are SGHDT and YYEEEE. The CDR3 contains 14 residues. CDR3 sequence reads: CASSFTTSSYEQYF. CDR3 DNA sequence: TGTGCCAGCAGCTTTACAACTAGCTCCTACGAGCAGTACTTC.

This chain links TRBV9 with TRBJ2-3; TRBD2 matches 11 bases. J gave up 4 bases and V 3 bases, and 4 bases lay outside the gene matches. The CDR3 sequence is 15 residues long. Germline assignment: CDR1 SGDLS and CDR2 YYNGEE. The CDR3 DNA follows: TGTGCCAGCAGCGCTTCTAGCGGGGGGCCAGATACGCAGTATTTT. It encodes CASSASSGGPDTQYF.

This clone was counted between two and nine times. CDR3 in amino acids: CASSRTSASYNEQFF. Here the CDR3 DNA reads TGTGCCAGCAGCCGGACTAGCGCCTCCTACAATGAGCAGTTCTTC. The chain employs TRBV27 and TRBJ2-1; 9 bases map to TRBD2. This CDR3 has 15 amino acids. Germline CDR1 is MNHEY and CDR2 is SMNVEV (reference sequence). Unmatched junction bases numbered 3, after V lost 6 bases and J lost 0 bases.

The chain uses TRBV29-1 and TRBJ2-3; D uncertain. Germline values: CDR1 SQVTM, CDR2 ANQGSEA. Trimming left V 3 bases short and J 3 bases short, with 7 bases between. The CDR3 contains 12 residues. CDR3 sequence: CSVDETTDTQYF. The CDR3 DNA reads TGCAGCGTTGATGAGACTACAGATACGCAGTATTTT.